What follows is one T cell receptor beta chain and its context. Its antigen is still unknown. The sample contains more than one DNA sequence encoding this CDR3. These data belong to a study of shared clonotypes between healthy human individuals. Clones were sequenced by immunoSEQ multiplex PCR, and TCRdb holds only the in-frame ones, with some missing. The sample records fewer than 100,000 clones, roughly 69% being singletons. General observations from the study: The generation probabilities recorded for non-shared clonotypes fell below those of clonotypes shared by all four donors. The study found 4.5% to 6% of naive CD4 clonotypes shared across several donors.

The V segment lost 2 bases and the J segment 1 base; nucleotides outside the gene matches: 2. Germline CDR1 reads GTSNPN; CDR2 reads SVGIG (reference sequence). This CDR3 has 14 amino acids. Sequencing was performed on memory CD8+ T cells sorted from blood. Subset described: CD45RO+ cells pooled with CCR7-negative TemRA cells. The chain has TRBV30 and TRBJ1-1; 9 bases are shared with TRBD1. The TCR was taken from a young man in good health. CDR3 sequence: CAWSTGQGNTEAFF. The CDR3 coding sequence is TGTGCCTGGAGTACGGGACAGGGGAACACTGAAGCTTTCTTT.